A single sample gave rise to the 23 T cell receptor beta chains below, sequenced in a study of molecular identifiers for immune sequencing clone quantification. MiXCR, run by TCRdb on the PCR reads, gives a single entry per CDR3 protein. Here the sample spans approximately 680,000 distinct CDR3 sequences, roughly 27% being singletons. The sequenced material came from naive CD8+ T cells from blood, with Jurkat cell RNA spiked in. The sample's subset: FACS-sorted CD8+CD4-CCR7+CD45RA+ naive T cells. These receptor sequences come from a human donor in good health. Some libraries in this study had Jurkat cell RNA spiked in.

The table lists this clonotype with many counts. The chain carries TRBV20-1 and TRBJ2-7; TRBD2 matches 14 bases. This CDR3 comprises 18 residues. J gave up 6 bases and V 1 base, and 14 bases lay outside the gene matches. Germline CDR1 and CDR2: DFQATT and SNEGSKA (reference sequence). DNA for the CDR3: TGCAGTGCTAGAGGGCTGGGACTAGCGGGAGTAGATTCCGGCGAGCAGTACTTC. Translating gives CSARGLGLAGVDSGEQYF.

The V gene is TRBV11-2, the J gene TRBJ2-7; TRBD2 matches at 13 bases. The CDR3 covers 16 residues. Looked up from germline, CDR1 is SGHAT and CDR2 is FQNNGV. The trim removed 3 bases at V and 3 bases at J, leaving 5 bases unmatched. The CDR3 spells CASSLELAGGLYEQYF. The CDR3 DNA reads as TGTGCCAGCAGCTTGGAACTAGCGGGGGGGCTCTACGAGCAGTACTTC.

This chain connects TRBV6-5 to TRBJ2-7; no reliable D call. The germline gives CDR1 MNHEY, CDR2 SVGAGI. The CDR3 runs to 17 residues. V was shortened by 3 bases and J by 2 bases, with 20 bases between the two germline ends. The CDR3, as DNA: TGTGCCAGCAGTTATCTCACTTCCATGAGTAGGACCTACGAGCAGTACTTC. This encodes CASSYLTSMSRTYEQYF.

This clonotype was observed a few times. The rearrangement joins TRBV7-2 to TRBJ2-5, with 14 bases matching TRBD2. This CDR3 comprises 17 residues. V lost 5 bases and J lost 2; bases outside the gene matches: 7. CDR1 is SGHTA, CDR2 FQGNSA, per germline. This chain's CDR3 is CASSRRTSGGLQETQYF. CDR3 bases: TGTGCCAGCAGCAGACGGACTAGCGGGGGGTTACAAGAGACCCAGTACTTC.

This clonotype was seen a handful of times. The gene calls are TRBV27 and TRBJ1-1; a possible D gene is TRBD1 (5 bases). Trimming pared 5 bases from V and 4 bases from J, leaving 20 bases between. The CDR3 has 16 residues. CDR1 MNHEY and CDR2 SMNVEV come from the germline V gene (reference sequence). CDR3 residues: CASSPTGHFSFTEAFF. The CDR3 nucleotides read TGTGCCAGCAGTCCCACCGGACATTTTTCCTTCACTGAAGCTTTCTTT.

This clonotype was detected many times. The chain carries TRBV14 and TRBJ1-1; D gene uncertain. The CDR3 is made up of 15 amino acids. CDR1 and CDR2 (germline): SGHDN, FVKESK. Deletions cut 1 base from V and 0 bases from J, with 9 bases between. The CDR3 coding sequence is TGTGCCAGCAGCCAAGTTTCGGGGATGAACACTGAAGCTTTCTTT. Protein: CASSQVSGMNTEAFF.

This clonotype was detected many times. The genes are TRBV11-2 and TRBJ2-3; D is possibly TRBD2 (6 bases). Germline values: CDR1 SGHAT, CDR2 FQNNGV. CDR3 length equals 15 residues. Trimming took 1 base from V and 2 from J, leaving 10 bases between them. The CDR3 is CASSLVGGSTDTQYF. The DNA for the CDR3 is TGTGCCAGCAGCTTAGTTGGGGGGTCCACAGATACGCAGTATTTT.

The chain employs TRBV7-8 and TRBJ1-2, with a weak D call TRBD1 (5 bases). The CDR3 runs 15 residues. Germline V lookup: CDR1 SGHVS, CDR2 FQNEAQ. V was shortened by 6 bases and J by 2 bases, with 16 bases between the two germline ends. CDR3 loop: CASRLGGEGNYGYTF. In DNA, the CDR3 is TGTGCCAGCAGGCTCGGAGGGGAGGGGAACTATGGCTACACCTTC.

The rearrangement links TRBV13 to TRBJ2-7; 10 bases are a match to TRBD2. The CDR3 contains 15 residues. J lost 2 bases, V lost 3 bases, and 4 bases had no gene match. Germline V gene data show CDR1 as PRHDT and CDR2 as FYEKMQ (reference sequence). The CDR3 reads CASSFGLAATYEQYF. CDR3 in DNA: TGTGCCAGCAGCTTCGGACTAGCGGCCACCTACGAGCAGTACTTC.

This clonotype was seen only a few times. The rearrangement uses TRBV29-1 and TRBJ1-2; a possible D gene is TRBD1 (5 bases). V was trimmed by 8 bases and J by 3 bases, leaving 10 bases between them. From germline, CDR1 is SQVTM and CDR2 ANQGSEA. CDR3 length: 11 amino acids. The CDR3: CSTRDYYGYTF. Here the CDR3 DNA reads TGCAGCACGAGGGACTACTATGGCTACACCTTC.

This clonotype came up many times. The J gene is TRBJ2-7, the V gene TRBV2; D gene ambiguous. The germline V gene has CDR1 SNHLY and CDR2 FYNNEI. V was trimmed by 3 bases and J by 2 bases, leaving 11 bases between them. The CDR3 covers 14 residues. CDR3 sequence (DNA): TGTGCCAGCAGTGAGATAACGCCGCCCTACGAGCAGTACTTC. Amino acid sequence: CASSEITPPYEQYF.

This clonotype turned up a few times. This chain uses TRBV25-1 with TRBJ1-2; D gene ambiguous. Per germline, CDR1 MGHDK and CDR2 SYGVNS. This CDR3 region has 13 residues. Trimming stripped 6 bases from V and 4 bases from J, with 12 bases between. As DNA, the CDR3 is TGTGCCAGCAGCGGACCCTCCGTCTATGGCTACACCTTC. Its protein is CASSGPSVYGYTF.

This clonotype was found a few times. The chain recombines TRBV4-3 with TRBJ2-7; TRBD2 might be the D (6 bases). The germline V gene encodes CDR1 LGHNA and CDR2 YSLEER. Trimming removed 0 bases from V and 1 base from J, with 13 bases in between. There are 16 residues in the CDR3. This chain's CDR3 is CASSQDVAGTSYEQYF. In DNA, the CDR3 is TGCGCCAGCAGCCAAGATGTGGCGGGGACTTCCTACGAGCAGTACTTC.

The chain combines TRBV24-1 with TRBJ2-1; D unresolved. Germline V gene data show CDR1 as KGHDR and CDR2 as SFDVKD. The CDR3 extends over 11 amino acids. Trimming pared 0 bases from V and 8 bases from J, leaving 1 base between. CDR3 sequence (DNA): TGTGCCACCAGTGATTTGCATGAGCAGTTCTTC. It encodes CATSDLHEQFF.

Turning to this clonotype: Because the CDR3 is missing its conserved closing phenylalanine or tryptophan, this is likely a read error. V and J are TRBV4-1 and TRBJ1-1; tentative D call: TRBD1 (5 bases). Trimming took 1 base from V and 0 from J, leaving 12 bases between them. Germline-derived CDR1 and CDR2 are MGHRA and YSYEKL. This CDR3 comprises 16 residues. The CDR3, as DNA: TGCGCCAGCAGCCAAGGAATAGGGGCCATGAACACTGAAGCTTTCCTT. It yields the protein CASSQGIGAMNTEAFL.

This clonotype was seen repeatedly, ten times or more. V gene TRBV20-1 combines with J gene TRBJ2-7, with no clear D. This CDR3 region has 12 residues. Trimming removed 0 bases from V and 7 bases from J, with 10 bases in between. CDR1 is DFQATT, CDR2 SNEGSKA, per germline (reference sequence). The CDR3 DNA reads as TGCAGTGCTAGAGATTTGGGGTTAGAGCAGTACTTC. This encodes CSARDLGLEQYF.

This clonotype was found many times. V is TRBV2 and J is TRBJ1-2; TRBD1 agrees at 7 bases. Germline V CDR1 and CDR2: SNHLY, FYNNEI. With 8 bases clipped from V and 4 bases from J, the junction kept 7 bases outside the gene matches. This CDR3 comprises 13 residues. CDR3 loop: CASHGTEGYGYTF. For the CDR3, the DNA is TGTGCCAGCCATGGGACAGAGGGCTATGGCTACACCTTC.

V and J are TRBV6-5 and TRBJ2-7; perhaps TRBD1 as D (5 bases). V shed 6 bases and J shed 3 bases, with 15 bases lying between them. This CDR3 is 14 amino acids long. The germline V gene has CDR1 MNHEY and CDR2 SVGAGI. The CDR3 DNA sequence: TGTGCCAGCAGCTCCTCAGGGTGGTACTACGAGCAGTACTTC. This codes for CASSSSGWYYEQYF.

This clonotype was detected only once. One end of the junction fails to match germline, which may point to a read error. The rearrangement joins TRBV6-2 or TRBV6-3 to TRBJ1-2; no reliable D call. Germline V gene lookup returns CDR1 MNHEY and CDR2 SVGEGT. This CDR3 region has 15 residues. CDR3 nucleotides: TGTGCCAGCAGTCCCGCCCGGCCCCTCTTCTATGGCTACCCCTTC. Amino acid sequence: CASSPARPLFYGYPF.

There are a few counts of this clonotype. The genes are TRBV20-1 and TRBJ2-7; D is unclear. The germline V and J ends were trimmed by 6 bases and 3 bases, with 24 bases remaining between them. The germline gives CDR1 DFQATT, CDR2 SNEGSKA (reference sequence). This CDR3 is built from 16 residues. CDR3 region: CSAKRLVQGENYEQYF. The DNA of the CDR3 is TGCAGTGCAAAGAGGCTAGTTCAAGGTGAAAACTACGAGCAGTACTTC.

This sequence joins TRBV13 and TRBJ2-1; the match to TRBD2 covers 11 bases. Germline-derived CDR1 and CDR2 are PRHDT and FYEKMQ (reference sequence). The CDR3 runs to 15 residues. With 4 bases clipped from V and 9 bases from J, the junction kept 8 bases outside the gene matches. The CDR3 loop is CASSSTLAGVGEQFF. The CDR3 bases are TGTGCCAGCAGCTCGACACTAGCGGGAGTTGGTGAGCAGTTCTTC.

With regard to this clonotype: A clone one base away is much larger, so this may be a read error. This chain joins TRBV20-1 and TRBJ2-7; TRBD2 matches 7 bases. Per the germline V gene, CDR1 is DFQATT and CDR2 is SNEGSKA (reference sequence). The length of the CDR3 is 13 residues. V lost 6 bases and J lost 7; bases outside the gene matches: 12. CDR3 sequence reads: CSAKLARVGEQYF. CDR3 DNA: TGCAGTGCCAAACTAGCGCGAGTGGGTGAGCAGTACTTC.

This clonotype appeared a few times. This chain links TRBV6-6 with TRBJ2-2, with a tentative D call TRBD1 (5 bases). This CDR3 is 16 amino acids long. CDR1 is MNHNY, CDR2 SVGAGI, per germline (reference sequence). The V gene lost 2 bases and the J gene lost 2 bases, with 12 bases spanning the gap. The CDR3 region has the DNA TGTGCCAGCAGTTACCCGTGGGGCCACAACACCGGGGAGCTGTTTTTT. It encodes CASSYPWGHNTGELFF.